This TCR beta chain is from a study of blood T cell repertoires in COVID-19. Study overall: There were acute and convalescent COVID-19 samples, and they came from the United States, Italy and Spain.

The participants were between 18 and 89 years old and came from some 23 US areas. The V segment lost 7 bases and the J segment 7 bases; nucleotides outside the gene matches: 22. This CDR3 spans 17 amino acids. The germline V gene encodes CDR1 MDHEN and CDR2 SYDVKM. The data were produced by immunoSEQ multiplex PCR, yet TCRdb's version contains in-frame clones alone and is incomplete. Of roughly 160,000 clones detected, 79% appear once; the ten largest clones hold 19%. The chain recombines TRBV28 with TRBJ2-7; 7 nucleotides agree with TRBD2. This TCR was sampled from a woman aged 70-85 years in a cohort exposed to, infected with or recovered from COVID-19 (not recorded which). The sequencing input was PBMCs or T cells enriched from blood (not recorded which). The CDR3 region is CASTGWGGSPGEGEQYF. The CDR3 nucleotides read TGTGCCAGCACCGGATGGGGCGGGAGCCCTGGGGAGGGGGAGCAGTACTTC.